A selection of T cell receptor beta chains follows, all from one sample in a study of blood T cell repertoires in COVID-19. Generated by immunoSEQ multiplex PCR, the TCRdb table keeps only in-frame clones and is missing some. The table shows about 200,000 clones, with 75% to 85% occurring only once. Sequencing used PBMCs or T cells enriched from blood (not recorded which). The receptors were sampled from a woman in her 40s with acute COVID-19. Both conserved end residues are part of each CDR3. The D gene is left open where the match is weak. Size is stated for part of the rows, as once, few or many counts, or as a class when the clone is expanded.

D: .
size: .
J: TRBJ2-7
V: TRBV7-2
CDR3: CASSRDLNEQYF
DNA: TGTGCCAGCAGCCGCGACTTAAACGAGCAGTACTTC

D: TRBD1
size: many
J: TRBJ1-1
V: TRBV11-2
CDR3: CASSWTGLNTEAFF
DNA: TGTGCCAGCAGCTGGACAGGGCTGAACACTGAAGCTTTCTTT

D: .
size: .
J: TRBJ2-3
V: TRBV9
CDR3: CASSARKRGSGRTDTQYF
DNA: TGTGCCAGCAGCGCCCGTAAAAGGGGTTCAGGGCGCACAGATACGCAGTATTTT

D: .
size: once
J: TRBJ2-3
V: TRBV4-2
CDR3: CASSGRTTATDTQYF
DNA: TGTGCCAGCAGCGGACGGACTACCGCCACAGATACGCAGTATTTT

D: TRBD1
size: .
J: TRBJ1-1
V: TRBV12-3/TRBV12-4
CDR3: CASSPTGQSEAFF
DNA: TGTGCCAGCAGCCCGACAGGGCAATCCGAAGCTTTCTTT

D: .
size: .
J: TRBJ1-5
V: TRBV28
CDR3: CAGRPSGKHQPQHF
DNA: TGTGCCGGGCGTCCCTCCGGCAAGCATCAGCCCCAGCATTTT

D: TRBD1
size: .
J: TRBJ1-4
V: TRBV3-1/TRBV3-2
CDR3: CASSTRTGGGEKLFF
DNA: TGTGCCAGCAGCACACGGACAGGGGGCGGTGAAAAACTGTTTTTT

D: TRBD2
size: few
J: TRBJ2-3
V: TRBV7-3
CDR3: CASSLVAGYTDTQYF
DNA: TGTGCCAGCAGCTTGGTAGCGGGATACACAGATACGCAGTATTTT

D: .
size: few
J: TRBJ1-5
V: TRBV21-1
CDR3: CASSKKTGLNQPQHF
DNA: TGTGCCAGCAGCAAAAAAACCGGTTTAAATCAGCCCCAGCATTTT

D: .
size: once
J: TRBJ1-1
V: TRBV28
CDR3: CASTYPQGTEAFF
DNA: TGTGCCAGCACCTACCCCCAGGGCACTGAAGCTTTCTTT

D: .
size: .
J: TRBJ2-1
V: TRBV28
CDR3: CASRDRAGLGQAYNEQFF
DNA: TGTGCCAGCAGAGACCGGGCAGGGTTGGGCCAAGCTTACAATGAGCAGTTCTTC

D: .
size: .
J: TRBJ2-1
V: TRBV7-9
CDR3: CASSLYPDEQFF
DNA: TGTGCCAGCAGCTTGTATCCGGATGAGCAGTTCTTC

D: .
size: .
J: TRBJ1-6
V: TRBV7-3
CDR3: CASSLTSSYNSPLHF
DNA: TGTGCCAGCAGCTTAACGAGCTCCTATAATTCACCCCTCCACTTT

D: .
size: .
J: TRBJ2-5
V: TRBV10-3
CDR3: CAISEGPGGETQYF
DNA: TGTGCCATCAGTGAGGGCCCGGGCGGGGAGACCCAGTACTTC

D: TRBD1
size: .
J: TRBJ1-4
V: TRBV7-2
CDR3: CASSSLGQGGREKLFF
DNA: TGTGCCAGCAGCTCCCTCGGACAGGGCGGAAGGGAAAAACTGTTTTTT

D: .
size: .
J: TRBJ2-7
V: TRBV11-2
CDR3: CASSPMPRVYEQYF
DNA: TGTGCCAGCAGCCCCATGCCGAGGGTCTACGAGCAGTACTTC

D: TRBD1
size: .
J: TRBJ2-6
V: TRBV7-9
CDR3: CASSLFGTGSGANVLTF
DNA: TGTGCCAGCAGCTTATTCGGGACAGGGTCTGGGGCCAACGTCCTGACTTTC

D: .
size: .
J: TRBJ1-3
V: TRBV12-3/TRBV12-4
CDR3: CASSLGGENTIYF
DNA: TGTGCCAGCAGTTTAGGGGGGGAAAACACCATATATTTT

D: .
size: .
J: TRBJ1-2
V: TRBV4-2
CDR3: CASSQEGASYGYTF
DNA: TGTGCCAGCAGCCAAGAGGGGGCTTCATATGGCTACACCTTC

D: TRBD1
size: .
J: TRBJ2-7
V: TRBV10-3
CDR3: CAISGTGAGSYEQYF
DNA: TGTGCCATCAGTGGGACAGGGGCGGGATCCTACGAGCAGTACTTC

D: TRBD2
size: .
J: TRBJ2-3
V: TRBV29-1
CDR3: CSVRTSGRGDTQYF
DNA: TGCAGCGTTAGGACTAGCGGGAGGGGAGATACGCAGTATTTT

D: TRBD2
size: .
J: TRBJ2-2
V: TRBV30
CDR3: CAWSVGLATGELFF
DNA: TGTGCCTGGAGTGTAGGACTAGCTACCGGGGAGCTGTTTTTT

D: .
size: few
J: TRBJ1-1
V: TRBV6-6
CDR3: CASSYWGVNTEAFF
DNA: TGTGCCAGCAGTTACTGGGGGGTGAACACTGAAGCTTTCTTT

D: TRBD2
size: .
J: TRBJ2-3
V: TRBV6-5
CDR3: CATHLAGEGDTQYF
DNA: TGTGCCACCCATCTAGCGGGGGAGGGAGATACGCAGTATTTT

D: .
size: .
J: TRBJ1-5
V: TRBV6-5
CDR3: CASSLDNQPQHF
DNA: TGTGCCAGCAGTTTAGACAATCAGCCCCAGCATTTT

D: .
size: .
J: TRBJ1-1
V: TRBV2
CDR3: CASSDLGAEAFF
DNA: TGTGCCAGCAGTGATTTGGGAGCTGAAGCTTTCTTT

D: TRBD1
size: .
J: TRBJ1-1
V: TRBV19
CDR3: CASREGQGAGTEAFF
DNA: TGTGCCAGTAGGGAAGGACAGGGGGCAGGCACTGAAGCTTTCTTT

D: TRBD2
size: .
J: TRBJ2-1
V: TRBV11-2
CDR3: CATNPKGRGLAGAYNEQFF
DNA: TGTGCCACCAACCCTAAGGGTCGGGGACTAGCGGGGGCCTACAATGAGCAGTTCTTC

D: TRBD2
size: .
J: TRBJ2-1
V: TRBV7-3
CDR3: CASSLMTSGRATNEQFF
DNA: TGTGCCAGCAGCTTAATGACTAGCGGGAGGGCCACCAATGAGCAGTTCTTC

D: .
size: .
J: TRBJ1-1
V: TRBV5-4
CDR3: CASSTPGIGLNTEAFF
DNA: TGTGCCAGCAGCACGCCGGGAATCGGGTTGAACACTGAAGCTTTCTTT

D: TRBD2
size: .
J: TRBJ2-3
V: TRBV2
CDR3: CASSPTSGSVDTQYF
DNA: TGTGCCAGCAGTCCGACTAGCGGGAGTGTAGATACGCAGTATTTT

D: .
size: .
J: TRBJ1-4
V: TRBV6-1
CDR3: CASSEATGTNEKLFF
DNA: TGTGCCAGCAGTGAAGCGACCGGGACAAATGAAAAACTGTTTTTT

D: TRBD1
size: .
J: TRBJ2-7
V: TRBV28
CDR3: CASESWGQFYEQYF
DNA: TGTGCCAGCGAATCTTGGGGACAGTTCTACGAGCAGTACTTC

D: .
size: .
J: TRBJ2-7
V: TRBV5-4
CDR3: CASSYGTAGGYEQYF
DNA: TGTGCCAGCAGTTACGGGACGGCAGGGGGGTACGAGCAGTACTTC

D: .
size: .
J: TRBJ1-6
V: TRBV5-1
CDR3: CASSLGEYNSPLHF
DNA: TGCGCCAGCAGCTTGGGGGAGTATAATTCACCCCTCCACTTT

D: .
size: .
J: TRBJ1-1
V: TRBV28
CDR3: CASRRARRSNTEAFF
DNA: TGTGCCAGCAGGAGGGCGCGCAGATCGAACACTGAAGCTTTCTTT

D: TRBD1
size: once
J: TRBJ2-2
V: TRBV11-3
CDR3: CASSLGTGRSNTGELFF
DNA: TGTGCCAGCAGCTTAGGGACAGGGCGGTCGAACACCGGGGAGCTGTTTTTT

D: TRBD1
size: .
J: TRBJ1-1
V: TRBV29-1
CDR3: CSVSRTGDTEAFF
DNA: TGCAGCGTGAGCAGGACAGGGGACACTGAAGCTTTCTTT

D: TRBD1
size: .
J: TRBJ1-5
V: TRBV10-1
CDR3: CASSEPPDRGGQPQHF
DNA: TGCGCCAGCAGTGAGCCCCCGGACAGGGGAGGACAGCCCCAGCATTTT

D: .
size: .
J: TRBJ2-7
V: TRBV3-1/TRBV3-2
CDR3: CASSQEQGLSYEQYF
DNA: TGTGCCAGCAGCCAAGAGCAGGGACTCTCCTACGAGCAGTACTTC

D: .
size: .
J: TRBJ1-5
V: TRBV5-5
CDR3: CASSLDPDYAQPQHF
DNA: TGTGCCAGCAGCTTGGACCCAGACTATGCTCAGCCCCAGCATTTT

D: .
size: .
J: TRBJ1-5
V: TRBV29-1
CDR3: CSVTVSNQPQHF
DNA: TGCAGCGTGACAGTTTCAAATCAGCCCCAGCATTTT

D: TRBD1
size: .
J: TRBJ1-4
V: TRBV13
CDR3: CASSLRDRGSEKLFF
DNA: TGTGCCAGCAGCCTCCGGGACAGGGGAAGCGAAAAACTGTTTTTT

D: .
size: .
J: TRBJ2-5
V: TRBV11-3
CDR3: CAPHKEPKETQYF
DNA: TGTGCCCCGCACAAGGAGCCTAAAGAGACCCAGTACTTC

D: .
size: .
J: TRBJ1-2
V: TRBV30
CDR3: CAWSVQVNGYTF
DNA: TGTGCCTGGAGTGTCCAGGTGAATGGCTACACCTTC

D: TRBD2
size: once
J: TRBJ2-3
V: TRBV27
CDR3: CASSLSSGSTDTQYF
DNA: TGTGCCAGCAGTCTTTCTAGCGGGAGTACAGATACGCAGTATTTT

D: TRBD2
size: once
J: TRBJ2-1
V: TRBV5-6
CDR3: CASSPSQGLAGGTTEQFF
DNA: TGTGCCAGCAGCCCCTCCCAGGGACTAGCGGGGGGGACTACTGAGCAGTTCTTC

D: .
size: .
J: TRBJ2-1
V: TRBV28
CDR3: CASSFNDAAEQFF
DNA: TGTGCCAGCAGTTTTAACGACGCGGCTGAGCAGTTCTTC

D: .
size: .
J: TRBJ1-1
V: TRBV6-5
CDR3: CASSSAGTEAFF
DNA: TGTGCCAGCAGTTCCGCGGGGACTGAAGCTTTCTTT

D: .
size: .
J: TRBJ1-5
V: TRBV27
CDR3: CASSPRTVSYSNQPQHF
DNA: TGTGCCAGCAGTCCCAGGACTGTCAGTTATAGCAATCAGCCCCAGCATTTT

D: TRBD1
size: .
J: TRBJ1-5
V: TRBV18
CDR3: CASSRQGLNSNQPQHF
DNA: TGTGCCAGCTCAAGACAGGGGTTGAATAGCAATCAGCCCCAGCATTTT

D: .
size: .
J: TRBJ2-3
V: TRBV5-1
CDR3: CASSPGELTDTQYF
DNA: TGCGCCAGCAGCCCCGGGGAGCTCACAGATACGCAGTATTTT

D: .
size: .
J: TRBJ1-2
V: TRBV19
CDR3: CASKTAYGYTF
DNA: TGTGCCAGTAAAACAGCCTATGGCTACACCTTC

D: .
size: .
J: TRBJ2-7
V: TRBV5-1
CDR3: CASSLAVVSTSYEQYF
DNA: TGCGCCAGCAGCTTAGCCGTGGTGTCAACCTCCTACGAGCAGTACTTC

D: .
size: .
J: TRBJ2-1
V: TRBV19
CDR3: CASSIMSSYNEQFF
DNA: TGTGCCAGTAGTATCATGAGCTCCTACAATGAGCAGTTCTTC

D: TRBD1
size: .
J: TRBJ2-5
V: TRBV6-5
CDR3: CASSRGGRETQYF
DNA: TGTGCCAGCAGTCGAGGGGGCAGAGAGACCCAGTACTTC

D: TRBD2
size: .
J: TRBJ2-7
V: TRBV7-2
CDR3: CASRAGTSGTEQYF
DNA: TGTGCCAGCAGGGCGGGGACTAGCGGGACCGAGCAGTACTTC

D: .
size: few
J: TRBJ1-1
V: TRBV15
CDR3: CATSRAGLNTEAFF
DNA: TGTGCCACCAGCAGGGCAGGGTTGAACACTGAAGCTTTCTTT

D: TRBD1
size: .
J: TRBJ2-2
V: TRBV6-5
CDR3: CASSRQGAITGELFF
DNA: TGTGCCAGCAGCAGACAGGGGGCCATCACCGGGGAGCTGTTTTTT

D: .
size: .
J: TRBJ1-2
V: TRBV28
CDR3: CASRVQGTDGYTF
DNA: TGTGCCAGCAGGGTACAGGGAACGGATGGCTACACCTTC